This TCR beta chain came from a study of glioma-infiltrating T cells after dendritic cell vaccination. This CDR3 spans 16 amino acids. Losses at the gene ends were 4 bases for V and 4 bases for J; bases not matched to a gene: 8. CDR1 and CDR2 (germline): MNHNS, SASEGT. The PCR used 60 V beta and 13 J beta primers. Sequenced by immunoSEQ multiplex PCR; TCRdb stores in-frame clones only, minus some. The profile shows 90,000 or so clones, over 75% of them singletons. The chain joins TRBV6-1 to TRBJ1-3, with 9 bases aligning to TRBD1. The material was blood, obtained before dendritic cell vaccination. The TCR comes from a human donor with glioblastoma. CDR3 bases: TGTGCCAGCAGTGTGGAGGGACAGGGAGCCGGAAACACCATATATTTT. This gives the protein CASSVEGQGAGNTIYF.